One sample yielded the 18 T cell receptor beta chains listed below, sequenced in a study of blood T cell repertoires in COVID-19. Repertoires were generated with immunoSEQ multiplex PCR, while TCRdb's copy carries only in-frame clones and drops some. The sample carries about 20,000 clones, approximately 90% recorded once. The sample was PBMCs or T cells enriched from blood (not recorded which). These TCRs come from a woman in her 30s who had recovered from COVID-19.

V usage is TRBV7-2 and J usage is TRBJ2-1, with 13 nucleotides matching TRBD2. This CDR3 contains 16 residues. CDR1 SGHTA and CDR2 FQGNSA come from the germline V gene. V lost 5 bases to trimming and J lost 3 bases; unmatched junction nucleotides: 4. CDR3 residues: CASSPGTSGIYNEQFF. The CDR3 nucleotides are TGTGCCAGCAGCCCAGGGACTAGCGGGATCTACAATGAGCAGTTCTTC. Filled out from reference TRBV7-2 and TRBJ2-1, the complete variable domain reads GAGVSQSPSNKVTEKGKDVELRCDPISGHTALYWYRQSLGQGLEFLIYFQGNSAPDKSGLPSDRFSAERTGGSVSTLTIQRTQQEDSAVYLCASSPGTSGIYNEQFFGPGTRLTVL.

The chain carries TRBV5-1 and TRBJ1-4; D might be TRBD1 (5 bases). This CDR3 contains 15 residues. The germline V and J ends were trimmed by 0 bases and 7 bases, with 13 bases remaining between them. CDR1 and CDR2 from the germline V gene are SGHRS and YFSETQ. This CDR3 is CASSLEATGSEKLFF. The CDR3 DNA reads TGCGCCAGCAGCTTGGAGGCCACAGGCTCTGAAAAACTGTTTTTT.

The genes are TRBV12-3 or TRBV12-4 and TRBJ1-1; D gene unclear. V was shortened by 3 bases and J by 7 bases, with 6 bases between the two germline ends. The CDR3 runs to 11 residues. The CDR3 nucleotides are TGTGCCAGCAGTTTCTCAGATGAAGCTTTCTTT. It is translated as CASSFSDEAFF.

V and J are TRBV28 and TRBJ2-7; a weak D match, TRBD2 (6 bases). The V gene lost 6 bases and the J gene lost 2 bases, with 14 bases spanning the gap. Germline V CDR1 and CDR2: MDHEN, SYDVKM. The CDR3 length is 14 residues. This CDR3 reads CASSPGTLPYEQYF. The DNA for the CDR3 is TGTGCCAGCAGCCCCGGGACTCTTCCCTACGAGCAGTACTTC.

J is TRBJ1-2 and V is TRBV5-6; D is uncertain. Germline CDR1 is SGHDT and CDR2 is YYEEEE. Trimming took off 0 bases at V and 5 bases at J, with 17 bases between the two ends. The CDR3 contains 16 residues. The CDR3 sequence: CASSLAPAPGGYGYTF. The CDR3 coding sequence is TGTGCCAGCAGCTTGGCCCCGGCGCCGGGAGGGTATGGCTACACCTTC.

The gene calls are TRBV7-9 and TRBJ2-5, with D tentatively TRBD1 (5 bases). This CDR3 spans 18 amino acids. Trimming left V 5 bases short and J 4 bases short, with 26 bases between. Germline assignment: CDR1 SEHNR and CDR2 FQNEAQ (reference sequence). The CDR3 region has the DNA TGTGCCAGCAGCACTGACAGAATCAGAATGGAATGGTTAGAGACCCAGTACTTC. This sequence encodes CASSTDRIRMEWLETQYF.

V is TRBV6-2 or TRBV6-3 and J is TRBJ2-1; 8 bases are a match to TRBD1. Looked up from germline, CDR1 is MNHEY and CDR2 is SVGEGT. The CDR3 is made up of 15 amino acids. V trimming: 6 bases; J trimming: 3 bases; junction bases outside the gene matches: 7. The CDR3 nucleotides read TGTGCCAGCAGCCCTAGGACAGGGCTCTACAATGAGCAGTTCTTC. This sequence encodes CASSPRTGLYNEQFF.

The genes are TRBV3-1 (or the pseudogene TRBV3-2) and TRBJ1-3, with D hard to call. V was clipped by 4 bases and J by 8 bases, with 6 bases between them. Germline lookup yields CDR1 LGHDT and CDR2 YNNKEL (reference sequence). The CDR3 spans 11 residues. CDR3 nucleotides: TGTGCCAGCAGCCGCGGGGACACCATATATTTT. It encodes CASSRGDTIYF.

In its sample, this clone was seen once. This chain joins TRBV6-2 or TRBV6-3 and TRBJ2-1, with TRBD1 as a possible D gene (5 bases). The CDR3 loop spans 15 amino acids. V was trimmed by 2 bases and J by 3 bases, leaving 11 bases between them. Germline CDR1 is MNHEY and CDR2 is SVGEGT. CDR3 DNA sequence: TGTGCCAGCAGTTACGGCCAGGGTAACTACAATGAGCAGTTCTTC. Its protein is CASSYGQGNYNEQFF.

This clone was observed a single time. The chain recombines TRBV9 with TRBJ1-4; D gene ambiguous. The V end lost 3 bases, the J end lost 1 base, and 19 bases lay between the germline ends. The CDR3 spans 18 residues. The V gene's germline CDR1 is SGDLS and CDR2 YYNGEE. CDR3 sequence reads: CASSARGFGGITNEKLFF. The CDR3 DNA reads as TGTGCCAGCAGCGCTCGGGGATTTGGAGGGATAACTAATGAAAAACTGTTTTTT.

J is TRBJ2-1 and V is TRBV7-2; possible D gene TRBD2, 6 bases. V was trimmed by 6 bases and J by 4 bases, leaving 19 bases between them. The germline V gene has CDR1 SGHTA and CDR2 FQGNSA. The CDR3 loop spans 16 amino acids. CDR3 region: CASSPLHAGRYNEQFF. CDR3 DNA: TGTGCCAGCAGTCCTCTCCATGCGGGGAGATACAATGAGCAGTTCTTC.

J is TRBJ2-4 and V is TRBV5-1, with 8 bases matching TRBD1. V dropped 0 bases and J dropped 6; count of bases not matched to a gene: 5. Looked up from germline, CDR1 is SGHRS and CDR2 is YFSETQ. CDR3 length: 15 amino acids. The CDR3 region is CASSLVGQGRNIQYF. CDR3 bases: TGCGCCAGCAGCTTGGTAGGACAGGGTAGAAACATTCAGTACTTC.

This rearrangement joins TRBV7-2 to TRBJ2-7; D is unclear. The V end lost 3 bases, the J end lost 6 bases, and 6 bases lay between the germline ends. The CDR3 runs 11 residues. CDR1 is SGHTA and CDR2 is FQGNSA in the germline V gene. CDR3 sequence: CASSFSREQYF. As DNA, the CDR3 is TGTGCCAGCAGCTTTTCCCGCGAGCAGTACTTC.

This clone came up a few times. The rearrangement uses TRBV7-6 and TRBJ2-7; D is ambiguous. The germline CDR1 and CDR2 sequences are SGHVS and FNYEAQ. The V end was cut by 5 bases, the J end by 3 bases, with 8 bases between. The CDR3 sequence is 12 residues long. The CDR3 protein is CASSDDIYEQYF. The DNA for the CDR3 is TGTGCCAGCAGCGATGACATCTACGAGCAGTACTTC.

The rearrangement joins TRBV5-1 to TRBJ2-3, with D maybe TRBD2 (7 bases). The ends were cut back, 5 bases at V and 2 bases at J, with 9 bases in the middle. The CDR3 is 13 amino acids. Germline loops: CDR1 SGHRS, CDR2 YFSETQ. CDR3 DNA: TGCGCCAGCAGGGGGGGGCACACAGATACGCAGTATTTT. Residues: CASRGGHTDTQYF.

The chain joins TRBV24-1 to TRBJ2-1, with D maybe TRBD1 (6 bases). Germline V CDR1 and CDR2: KGHDR, SFDVKD. The CDR3 runs 17 residues. V was trimmed by 0 bases and J by 7 bases, leaving 18 bases between them. Written as DNA, the CDR3 is TGTGCCACCAGTGATTTGAAACAGGGCCGTGACATGAATGAGCAGTTCTTC. Its protein product is CATSDLKQGRDMNEQFF.

V gene TRBV7-3 combines with J gene TRBJ2-3; perhaps TRBD1 as D (5 bases). CDR1 and CDR2 from the germline V gene are SGHTA and FQGTGA. Trimming cost V 2 bases and J 3 bases, with 12 bases left between them. The CDR3 is 15 residues long. The CDR3, as DNA: TGTGCCAGCAGCTTACTGACAGCCTCGACAGATACGCAGTATTTT. Translating it yields CASSLLTASTDTQYF.

The V gene is TRBV27, the J gene TRBJ1-2, with D uncertain. Germline loops: CDR1 MNHEY, CDR2 SMNVEV (reference sequence). The CDR3 has 13 residues. Trimming took off 5 bases at V and 6 bases at J, with 13 bases between the two ends. The CDR3 sequence is CASSPSVGDGYTF. CDR3 nucleotides: TGTGCCAGCAGTCCATCGGTCGGGGATGGCTACACCTTC.